This T cell receptor beta chain was retrieved from a study of control samples from healthy donors and cancer patients. Looked up from germline, CDR1 is SGHRS and CDR2 is YFSETQ. V lost 2 bases and J lost 9, with 15 bases in between. The CDR3 is 14 residues long. Method: immunoSEQ multiplex PCR; TCRdb's copy keeps in-frame clones and lacks some. The data contain more than 35,000 clones, about 94% of them singletons. The chain couples TRBV5-1 to TRBJ2-1, with D perhaps TRBD1 (5 bases). The sequence was collected from a man aged 55 to 70 in good health. What was sequenced was blood. CDR3 nucleotide sequence: TGCGCCAGCAGCTTAAAATTTAGGGGCCCTGAGCAGTTCTTC. It translates to CASSLKFRGPEQFF.